The next 8 T cell receptor beta chains were all read from a single sample in a study of OX40 agonist ivuxolimab in advanced cancers. Assay used: immunoSEQ multiplex PCR; TCRdb lists only in-frame clones, some missing. The data show 20,000 or so clones, 74% seen once. Here the sequenced sample was CD4+ or CD8+ T cells sorted from blood, taken in a trial of the OX40 agonist ivuxolimab. Every receptor here comes from an adult with an advanced solid tumor such as melanoma, head and neck, liver or kidney cancer.

This chain uses TRBV28 with TRBJ1-1; 8 nucleotides agree with TRBD1. This CDR3 is built from 14 residues. V shed 4 bases, J shed 12 bases, and the junction held 13 bases outside the gene matches. The germline V gene has CDR1 MDHEN and CDR2 SYDVKM. The CDR3 coding sequence is TGTGCCAGCAGTTGGGTCGGACAGGGCGACGAAACTTTCTTT. This sequence encodes CASSWVGQGDETFF.

This clone was detected a few times. V is TRBV5-4 and J is TRBJ1-4; D perhaps matches TRBD1 (5 bases). Germline V CDR1 and CDR2: SGHNT, YYREEE (reference sequence). V shed 4 bases and J shed 4 bases, with 17 bases lying between them. CDR3 length equals 16 residues. CDR3 protein: CASSLDGALNNEKLFF. The CDR3 DNA sequence: TGTGCCAGCAGCCTAGATGGGGCGCTAAATAATGAAAAACTGTTTTTT.

Only a few counts were recorded for this clone. This chain joins TRBV7-9 and TRBJ2-7; D is perhaps TRBD2 (5 bases). This CDR3 region has 13 residues. In germline, CDR1 is SEHNR, CDR2 FQNEAQ (reference sequence). The germline V and J ends were trimmed by 1 base and 7 bases, with 11 bases remaining between them. The CDR3 region has the DNA TGTGCCAGCAGCTTAGGGGTCCCGGGAGAGCAGTACTTC. It yields the protein CASSLGVPGEQYF.

This chain joins TRBV28 and TRBJ1-2; D unclear. Germline CDR1 is MDHEN and CDR2 is SYDVKM. CDR3 length equals 13 residues. V was clipped by 1 base and J by 5 bases, with 8 bases between them. CDR3 amino acids: CASSLYSMYGYTF. CDR3 coding DNA: TGTGCCAGCAGTTTATATTCGATGTATGGCTACACCTTC.

This chain joins TRBV4-3 and TRBJ2-3; D is perhaps TRBD1 (6 bases). Germline lookup yields CDR1 LGHNA and CDR2 YSLEER. The CDR3 totals 19 residues. V lost 0 bases and J lost 8, with 27 bases in between. The CDR3 coding sequence is TGCGCCAGCAGCCAAGACCCTGTCCCGGGACAAGACATCGGAGCTACGCAGTATTTT. Translating it yields CASSQDPVPGQDIGATQYF.

The CDR3 nucleotides are TGTGCCAGCGCAGTCCCGCGGGAAGCTTTCTTT. It specifies CASAVPREAFF. The chain couples TRBV6-1 to TRBJ1-1; D is unresolved. CDR3 length: 11 amino acids. Germline assignment: CDR1 MNHNS and CDR2 SASEGT. V was shortened by 8 bases and J by 8 bases, with 12 bases between the two germline ends.

This chain joins TRBV10-1 and TRBJ2-2, with TRBD1 as a possible D gene (5 bases). Germline CDR1 WNHNN, CDR2 SYGVQD (reference sequence). The CDR3 has 15 amino acids. V lost 6 bases, J lost 1 base, and 12 bases lay in between. DNA of the CDR3: TGCGCCAGCAGACAGGACGGATTGAACACCGGGGAGCTGTTTTTT. It is translated as CASRQDGLNTGELFF.

This chain links TRBV7-9 with TRBJ2-3, with TRBD1 identical over 8 bases. In germline, CDR1 is SEHNR, CDR2 FQNEAQ (reference sequence). The CDR3 has 15 amino acids. Trimming cost V 3 bases and J 0 bases; bases outside gene matches: 2. The CDR3 region is CASSLTGVSTDTQYF. The CDR3 DNA reads TGTGCCAGCAGCTTGACAGGGGTTAGCACAGATACGCAGTATTTT.